Given below is one T cell receptor (beta chain) in context. Its antigen remains unknown. Trimming removed 5 bases at V and 3 bases at J, with 19 bases between. The CDR3 loop spans 16 amino acids. Germline loops: CDR1 MNHEY, CDR2 SMNVEV (reference sequence). The data are from a study of blood T cells in healthy people across ages. Overall study findings and caveats: Shifts in expanded clonotypes may have been confounded by donor CMV status, which was unknown. Calculation of diversity from one million T cells yielded estimates considered to be underestimates.

Combining a sample-barcoded 5' primer with a J-beta primer mix, a second PCR ran for about 6 to 11 cycles. The template-switch adaptor was a 5' adaptor with 12 random nucleotides. It tagged each cDNA molecule. MiXCR was run by TCRdb on the 5' RACE reads, yielding one entry per CDR3 protein. The data show hundreds of thousands of distinct CDR3 sequences, around 21% seen once. The sequence was collected from an older man in good health. Specimen: blood. The chain combines TRBV27 with TRBJ1-2; the D gene is possibly TRBD1 (5 bases). CDR3 sequence: CASSPSGLPFDYGYTF. CDR3 sequence (DNA): TGTGCCAGCAGTCCCTCGGGGCTCCCTTTTGACTATGGCTACACCTTC.